This passage covers 5 T cell receptor beta chains from one sample sequenced in a study of blood T cell repertoires in COVID-19. Method: immunoSEQ multiplex PCR; TCRdb's copy keeps in-frame clones and lacks some. This table has over 150,000 clones, roughly 83% appearing once. What was sequenced was peripheral blood. These receptor sequences come from an older woman with COVID-19, enrolled during active disease.

V is TRBV10-1 and J is TRBJ1-1; D gene unclear. The CDR3 sequence is 12 residues long. V lost 3 bases to trimming and J lost 9 bases, with 11 bases between them. Looked up from germline, CDR1 is WNHNN and CDR2 is SYGVQD (reference sequence). The CDR3 DNA is TGCGCCAGCAGTGAAGTAGGAGGGAAAGCTTTCTTT. It yields the protein CASSEVGGKAFF.

The chain combines TRBV7-6 with TRBJ1-5; TRBD1 agrees at 7 bases. The junction had 7 bases not matched to a gene; V was cut back by 1 base and J by 4 bases. This CDR3 comprises 16 residues. Germline CDR1 is SGHVS and CDR2 is FNYEAQ. As DNA, the CDR3 is TGTGCCAGCAGCTTAGACCATCGGGACAGAAATCAGCCCCAGCATTTT. This encodes CASSLDHRDRNQPQHF.

V gene TRBV24-1 combines with J gene TRBJ2-3, with TRBD1 identical over 7 bases. This CDR3 is 16 amino acids long. Germline CDR1 reads KGHDR; CDR2 reads SFDVKD. V lost 0 bases and J lost 4; bases outside the gene matches: 6. The CDR3 DNA is TGTGCCACCAGTGATTTGACGACAGGGTCGGCAGATACGCAGTATTTT. Translating gives CATSDLTTGSADTQYF.

The chain uses TRBV4-1 and TRBJ1-3; tentative D call: TRBD1 (5 bases). V was trimmed by 3 bases and J by 0 bases, leaving 12 bases between them. CDR3 size: 16 residues. Germline-derived CDR1 and CDR2 are MGHRA and YSYEKL. CDR3 amino acids: CASSHRTLFSGNTIYF. CDR3 sequence (DNA): TGCGCCAGCAGCCATCGGACACTATTCTCTGGAAACACCATATATTTT.

The chain recombines TRBV11-3 with TRBJ2-2; weak D call: TRBD2 (6 bases). The CDR3 has 14 amino acids. The V end was cut by 1 base, the J end by 6 bases, with 9 bases between. Germline CDR1 SGHNT, CDR2 YENEEA. CDR3 nucleotides: TGTGCCAGCAGCTTAGGCCGGGGGTCCGGGGAGCTGTTTTTT. Protein: CASSLGRGSGELFF. Variable domain in full (rest from reference TRBV11-3 and TRBJ2-2): EAGVVQSPRYKIIEKKQPVAFWCNPISGHNTLYWYLQNLGQGPELLIRYENEEAVDDSQLPKDRFSAERLKGVDSTLKIQPAELGDSAVYLCASSLGRGSGELFFGEGSRLTVL.